These 27 T cell receptor beta chains came from one sample sequenced in a study of shared clonotypes between healthy human individuals (TCRdb year 2020). Library preparation used the immunoSEQ multiplex PCR assay. Imported from immuneACCESS, the table was reduced by TCRdb to in-frame sequences with V and J called. These copies leave out some clones; in studies compared against another copy, an unresolved V gene accounts for under half, and the cause of the remainder is not known. Present in this sample are around 2.1 million clones, almost 96% of which were seen just once. The ten top clones hold around 0.13% of the sample. The sequenced material came from naive CD4+ T cells sorted from blood. According to the study, the label for this sample's cell subset or site signals: CD45RA+ positively selected. Receptor source: a man between 18 and 35 years old in good health.

This clone was recorded only once. The chain couples TRBV19 to TRBJ2-2, with 8 bases that match TRBD2. Germline V gives CDR1 LNHDA, CDR2 SQIVND (reference sequence). J lost 5 bases, V lost 3 bases, and 5 bases had no gene match. CDR3 length: 15 amino acids. CDR3 nucleotides: TGTGCCAGTAGTATTAGTAGCGGGGTGACCGGGGAGCTGTTTTTT. Its translation: CASSISSGVTGELFF.

The chain links TRBV6-5 to TRBJ2-3; TRBD1 aligns across 8 bases. Germline CDR1 MNHEY, CDR2 SVGAGI. The trim removed 5 bases at V and 4 bases at J, leaving 5 bases unmatched. The CDR3 covers 14 residues. This chain's CDR3 is CASSAIQGADTQYF. CDR3 DNA sequence: TGTGCCAGCAGTGCGATACAGGGGGCAGATACGCAGTATTTT.

This clone was recorded only once. This chain uses TRBV29-1 with TRBJ2-2; 7 bases match TRBD1. The CDR3 loop spans 14 amino acids. V shed 6 bases and J 1 base; nucleotides not matched to a gene: 5. The V gene's germline CDR1 is SQVTM and CDR2 ANQGSEA. The CDR3 loop is CSVKGAMNTGELFF. The DNA of the CDR3 is TGCAGCGTGAAGGGGGCCATGAACACCGGGGAGCTGTTTTTT.

The V and J genes are TRBV6-5 and TRBJ2-7; either TRBD1 or TRBD2 may supply D (5 bases each). This CDR3 has 14 residues. The V gene's germline CDR1 is MNHEY and CDR2 SVGAGI. With 10 bases removed from V and 0 bases from J, the gap between germline ends came to 16 bases. CDR3 protein: CATRRDPVSYEQYF. The DNA for the CDR3 is TGTGCCACCAGAAGGGACCCCGTCTCCTACGAGCAGTACTTC.

The chain recombines TRBV9 with TRBJ2-1; D ambiguous. V was pared by 0 bases and J by 6 bases, with 16 bases between. Germline values: CDR1 SGDLS, CDR2 YYNGEE. The CDR3 totals 16 residues. Here the CDR3 reads CASSVEGLKSVNEQFF. As DNA, the CDR3 is TGTGCCAGCAGCGTAGAAGGGCTAAAGAGTGTCAATGAGCAGTTCTTC. Combining the CDR3 with reference TRBV9 and TRBJ2-1 gives the whole variable domain DSGVTQTPKHLITATGQRVTLRCSPRSGDLSVYWYQQSLDQGLQFLIQYYNGEERAKGNILERFSAQQFPDLHSELNLSSLELGDSALYFCASSVEGLKSVNEQFFGPGTRLTVL.

In its sample, this clone was seen once. The chain employs TRBV7-3 and TRBJ2-3, with D perhaps matching TRBD1 (6 bases). The CDR3 is made up of 15 amino acids. Trimming pared 5 bases from V and 5 bases from J, leaving 17 bases between. In germline, CDR1 is SGHTA, CDR2 FQGTGA. CDR3 residues: CASSTTGTPVDTQYF. DNA for the CDR3: TGTGCCAGCAGCACAACCGGGACACCGGTAGATACGCAGTATTTT.

The rearrangement joins TRBV5-5 to TRBJ1-1; 7 positions agree with TRBD1. The V gene end was trimmed by 0 bases and the J gene end by 3 bases; junction bases not matched to a gene: 5. Per germline, CDR1 SGHKS and CDR2 YYEKEE (reference sequence). The CDR3 length is 15 residues. The CDR3 spells CASSLEGAGHTEAFF. Written as DNA, the CDR3 is TGTGCCAGCAGCTTGGAGGGGGCAGGTCACACTGAAGCTTTCTTT.

V gene TRBV30 combines with J gene TRBJ1-4; the D gene is possibly TRBD1 (6 bases). With 5 bases removed from V and 7 bases from J, the gap between germline ends came to 14 bases. Germline CDR1 GTSNPN, CDR2 SVGIG (reference sequence). The CDR3 covers 13 residues. The CDR3 region has the DNA TGTGCCTGGTCCACAGGGAGTGTTGAAAAACTGTTTTTT. Protein product: CAWSTGSVEKLFF.

The V call is TRBV5-8, the J call TRBJ1-3; D is perhaps TRBD1 (5 bases). Trimming took 4 bases from V and 4 from J, leaving 15 bases between them. CDR1 and CDR2 (germline): SGHTS, YDEGEE. CDR3 length: 15 residues. The CDR3 spells CASSPRDLGGNTIYF. The CDR3 bases are TGTGCCAGCAGCCCCCGGGACCTCGGCGGAAACACCATATATTTT.

Turning to this clone: Within the sample, other DNA sequences also encode this same CDR3. The chain recombines TRBV7-2 with TRBJ2-1; 10 bases are a match to TRBD2. The trim removed 5 bases at V and 3 bases at J, leaving 4 bases unmatched. Germline assignment: CDR1 SGHTA and CDR2 FQGNSA. The CDR3 contains 15 residues. DNA of the CDR3: TGTGCCAGCAGCCTATCTAGCGGGAGCTACAATGAGCAGTTCTTC. Amino acids: CASSLSSGSYNEQFF. Full variable domain (outside the CDR3, taken from reference TRBV7-2 and TRBJ2-1): GAGVSQSPSNKVTEKGKDVELRCDPISGHTALYWYRQSLGQGLEFLIYFQGNSAPDKSGLPSDRFSAERTGGSVSTLTIQRTQQEDSAVYLCASSLSSGSYNEQFFGPGTRLTVL.

The chain couples TRBV10-3 to TRBJ2-3; 13 bases agree with TRBD2. The length of the CDR3 is 18 residues. J lost 2 bases, V lost 0 bases, and 5 bases had no gene match. Germline assignment: CDR1 ENHRY and CDR2 SYGVKD. The CDR3 region is CAISESRTSGGTTDTQYF. CDR3 nucleotide sequence: TGTGCCATCAGTGAGTCAAGGACTAGCGGGGGTACCACAGATACGCAGTATTTT.

The J gene is TRBJ1-4, the V gene TRBV10-3, with TRBD1 matching 8 bases. CDR3 length: 15 residues. The trim removed 4 bases at V and 7 bases at J, leaving 8 bases unmatched. Germline CDR1 is ENHRY and CDR2 is SYGVKD. The CDR3 nucleotides read TGTGCCATCAGTGGTTCAGGGGGCATGGGTGAAAAACTGTTTTTT. Its protein product is CAISGSGGMGEKLFF.

Details on this clone: Other DNA sequences of this sample code for an identical CDR3. This chain connects TRBV18 to TRBJ2-7; 7 positions match TRBD1. The CDR3 spans 13 residues. Germline assignment: CDR1 KGHSH and CDR2 LQKENI. V was clipped by 3 bases and J by 6 bases; unmatched bases: 5. The CDR3 loop is CASSPDRVGEQYF. The CDR3 nucleotides read TGTGCCAGCTCACCCGACAGGGTTGGCGAGCAGTACTTC. Based on the CDR3 plus reference TRBV18 and TRBJ2-7, the full variable domain is NAGVMQNPRHLVRRRGQEARLRCSPMKGHSHVYWYRQLPEEGLKFMVYLQKENIIDESGMPKERFSAEFPKEGPSILRIQQVVRGDSAAYFCASSPDRVGEQYFGPGTRLTVT.

This chain joins TRBV6-6 and TRBJ1-1; D uncertain. V lost 0 bases and J lost 10, with 9 bases in between. The CDR3 loop spans 12 amino acids. In germline, CDR1 is MNHNY, CDR2 SVGAGI (reference sequence). The CDR3 loop reads CASSYSTPGAFF. In DNA, the CDR3 is TGTGCCAGCAGTTACTCGACCCCGGGAGCTTTCTTT.

V usage is TRBV7-9 and J usage is TRBJ2-7; no clear D. V lost 2 bases and J lost 3, with 11 bases in between. The CDR3 consists of 14 residues. Germline values: CDR1 SEHNR, CDR2 FQNEAQ (reference sequence). CDR3 nucleotides: TGTGCCAGCAGCTTAAGCACTCATCTCTACGAGCAGTACTTC. This codes for CASSLSTHLYEQYF.

The rearrangement links TRBV19 to TRBJ2-3; weak D call: TRBD1 (5 bases). CDR3 length equals 14 residues. The V end lost 3 bases, the J end lost 2 bases, and 9 bases lay between the germline ends. Germline loops: CDR1 LNHDA, CDR2 SQIVND (reference sequence). The CDR3 protein is CASSISGFTDTQYF. The CDR3 DNA reads as TGTGCCAGTAGTATTTCAGGGTTCACAGATACGCAGTATTTT.

The CDR3 here is CASSLDLPDRGRFYGYTF. DNA for the CDR3: TGCGCCAGCAGCTTGGACCTACCAGACAGGGGGCGCTTCTATGGCTACACCTTC. The chain employs TRBV5-1 and TRBJ1-2, with 10 positions matching TRBD1. Germline-derived CDR1 and CDR2 are SGHRS and YFSETQ. CDR3 length equals 18 residues. J lost 4 bases, V lost 0 bases, and 12 bases had no gene match. Variable domain in full (rest from reference TRBV5-1 and TRBJ1-2): KAGVTQTPRYLIKTRGQQVTLSCSPISGHRSVSWYQQTPGQGLQFLFEYFSETQRNKGNFPGRFSGRQFSNSRSEMNVSTLELGDSALYLCASSLDLPDRGRFYGYTFGSGTRLTVV.

The chain joins TRBV9 to TRBJ2-4; 10 positions agree with TRBD2. The J segment lost 1 base and the V segment lost 4 bases, leaving 17 bases of the junction unmatched. This CDR3 contains 20 residues. Germline CDR1 and CDR2: SGDLS and YYNGEE. The CDR3 spells CASSPEGLAGDSGAKNIQYF. The CDR3 DNA sequence: TGTGCCAGCAGCCCCGAAGGGCTAGCGGGAGATTCCGGGGCCAAAAACATTCAGTACTTC. Complete variable domain (other parts from reference TRBV9 and TRBJ2-4): DSGVTQTPKHLITATGQRVTLRCSPRSGDLSVYWYQQSLDQGLQFLIQYYNGEERAKGNILERFSAQQFPDLHSELNLSSLELGDSALYFCASSPEGLAGDSGAKNIQYFGAGTRLSVL.

The chain has TRBV7-3 and TRBJ2-7, with 7 bases aligning to TRBD1. V lost 4 bases, J lost 0 bases, and 15 bases stayed unmatched. This CDR3 has 18 amino acids. Germline CDR1 SGHTA, CDR2 FQGTGA. The CDR3 DNA sequence: TGTGCCAGCAGCTCACCGGGACAGCTCATTTCTTACTCCTACGAGCAGTACTTC. Protein sequence: CASSSPGQLISYSYEQYF.

Details on this clone: The sample contains more than one DNA sequence encoding this CDR3. The rearrangement links TRBV5-1 to TRBJ2-7; 9 bases fit TRBD1. The V gene's germline CDR1 is SGHRS and CDR2 YFSETQ. V lost 2 bases, J lost 0 bases, and 3 bases stayed unmatched. The CDR3 contains 15 residues. In nucleotides, the CDR3 is TGCGCCAGCAGCTTCGGGGACAGGGACTCCTACGAGCAGTACTTC. It specifies CASSFGDRDSYEQYF.

V gene TRBV10-3 combines with J gene TRBJ2-7; tentatively, D is TRBD2 (5 bases). Germline CDR1 and CDR2: ENHRY and SYGVKD. Trimming left V 6 bases short and J 4 bases short, with 16 bases between. The CDR3 spans 14 residues. The CDR3 protein is CAISDGLLAYEQYF. In DNA form, the CDR3 reads TGTGCCATCAGCGATGGACTTTTGGCTTACGAGCAGTACTTC.

The chain carries TRBV29-1 and TRBJ1-2; no definite D call. The CDR3 is 12 amino acids. With 5 bases removed from V and 3 bases from J, the gap between germline ends came to 10 bases. Germline assignment: CDR1 SQVTM and CDR2 ANQGSEA. In nucleotides, the CDR3 is TGCAGCGTTCTCCAGATTGACTATGGCTACACCTTC. Protein sequence: CSVLQIDYGYTF.

The chain recombines TRBV11-2 with TRBJ2-7; 8 bases fit TRBD1. The V and J ends lost 5 bases and 2 bases, in that order; junction bases with no gene match: 11. The CDR3 sequence is 16 residues long. Per the germline V gene, CDR1 is SGHAT and CDR2 is FQNNGV. The CDR3: CASSQTGTGLTYEQYF. The DNA for the CDR3 is TGTGCCAGCAGCCAGACCGGGACAGGCCTTACCTACGAGCAGTACTTC.

As DNA, the CDR3 is TGTGCCAGCATCCCTCAGGGTGGGAACTACAATGAGCAGTTCTTC. Its protein product is CASIPQGGNYNEQFF. This sequence joins TRBV6-4 and TRBJ2-1, with D tentatively TRBD1 (5 bases). The germline V gene encodes CDR1 MRHNA and CDR2 SNTAGT. Deletions cut 7 bases from V and 3 bases from J, with 16 bases between. CDR3 size: 15 residues.

This chain uses TRBV18 with TRBJ2-7; weak D call: TRBD1 (6 bases). The germline gives CDR1 KGHSH, CDR2 LQKENI. CDR3 length: 14 amino acids. The germline V and J ends were trimmed by 4 bases and 7 bases, with 17 bases remaining between them. CDR3 residues: CASSQGDTSREQYF. CDR3 in DNA: TGTGCCAGCTCACAAGGGGACACCTCTCGGGAGCAGTACTTC. Based on the CDR3 plus reference TRBV18 and TRBJ2-7, the full variable domain is NAGVMQNPRHLVRRRGQEARLRCSPMKGHSHVYWYRQLPEEGLKFMVYLQKENIIDESGMPKERFSAEFPKEGPSILRIQQVVRGDSAAYFCASSQGDTSREQYFGPGTRLTVT.

This clone was counted a single time. Other DNA sequences in the sample encode the same CDR3. This rearrangement joins TRBV5-4 to TRBJ1-1; TRBD1 might be the D (6 bases). CDR3 size: 14 residues. V was cut by 1 base and J by 1 base, with 8 bases left in between. Germline CDR1 is SGHNT and CDR2 is YYREEE (reference sequence). The CDR3 loop reads CASSLRGGNTEAFF. In DNA, the CDR3 is TGTGCCAGCAGCTTGAGAGGGGGGAACACTGAAGCTTTCTTT.

The J gene is TRBJ1-2, the V gene TRBV5-5; D gene ambiguous. Germline CDR1 SGHKS, CDR2 YYEKEE (reference sequence). The CDR3 spans 13 residues. V was pared by 3 bases and J by 2 bases, with 8 bases between. The CDR3 loop reads CASSSDGNYGYTF. The DNA of the CDR3 is TGTGCCAGCAGCTCGGACGGAAACTATGGCTACACCTTC.